The T cell receptor (beta chain) under discussion was sequenced for a study of blood T cell repertoires in COVID-19. Study context: T cells, B-cell-depleted T cells, or PBMCs supplied cDNA or gDNA.

Study processing details: Reference gene primer amplification gave estimated nucleated cell counts. Some clones are missing from TCRdb's copy, which holds only in-frame ones; the method was immunoSEQ multiplex PCR. For V, J and clone size, that table is used; D and trimming come from the DNA. This table has 200,000 to 250,000 clones, nearly 90% appearing once. The CDR3 length is 15 residues. Germline-derived CDR1 and CDR2 are KGHSH and LQKENI. The V end was cut by 5 bases, the J end by 2 bases, with 12 bases between. Those who participated ranged in age from about 18 to 89 years and resided in 20 to 30 US areas. Researchers sorted participants into cohorts using their self-reported clinical history.

This sequence joins TRBV18 and TRBJ2-2, with D possibly matching TRBD1 (6 bases). Sequenced material: PBMCs or T cells enriched from blood (not recorded which). This sequence was found in a man under 40 who had been exposed to COVID-19. Here the CDR3 DNA reads TGTGCCAGCTCAAACAGGACAGCCAACACCGGGGAGCTGTTTTTT. This sequence encodes CASSNRTANTGELFF.